This T cell receptor beta chain was captured by sequencing in a study of blood T cells in healthy people across ages. General observations from the study: The recorded TCR beta diversity per million T cells decreased in a roughly linear manner with age.

Investigators took about 9.1 milliliters of peripheral blood from every donor. Worth noting for this clonotype: What it binds is unknown.

The V end lost 5 bases, the J end lost 2 bases, and 8 bases lay between the germline ends. CDR1 and CDR2 (germline): SGHTA, FQGNSA. The CDR3 contains 13 residues. PCR was performed a second time for about 7 to 12 cycles using a sample-barcoded 5' primer and a J-beta primer mix. TCRdb processed the 5' RACE reads anew with MiXCR; each CDR3 protein has one entry. The table has roughly 830,000 distinct CDR3 sequences, approximately 67% seen once. The J gene is TRBJ2-3, the V gene TRBV7-2; D is uncertain. The source is a man aged 30 to 39 in good health. The sequenced sample consisted of blood. CDR3 loop: CASSATFTDTQYF. CDR3 coding DNA: TGTGCCAGCAGCGCAACCTTCACAGATACGCAGTATTTT.